This passage covers 22 T cell receptor beta chains from one sample sequenced in a study of early T cells in non-severe SARS-CoV-2 infection. TCRdb re-analysed the 5' RACE reads in MiXCR, keeping a single row per CDR3 protein. The table includes approximately 71,000 distinct CDR3 sequences, approximately 10% detected once. The sample consisted of whole blood. These receptors came from an adult who was a healthcare worker with PCR-confirmed SARS-CoV-2 infection or an uninfected control (not recorded which).

By sample share, this clonotype is medium-sized. This chain uses TRBV28 with TRBJ2-7, with D possibly TRBD2 on 6 matching bases. Trimming took 6 bases from V and 7 from J, leaving 10 bases between them. Germline assignment: CDR1 MDHEN and CDR2 SYDVKM. The CDR3 length is 11 residues. CDR3 coding DNA: TGTGCCAGCAGCAACCGGGGGGAGCAGTACTTC. Amino acids: CASSNRGEQYF.

This chain uses TRBV4-1 with TRBJ2-7; D not certain. Germline-derived CDR1 and CDR2 are MGHRA and YSYEKL. CDR3 size: 15 residues. The ends were cut back, 0 bases at V and 3 bases at J, with 12 bases in the middle. CDR3 DNA sequence: TGCGCCAGCAGCCAAGATTTGGGGATACTCTACGAGCAGTACTTC. Amino acids: CASSQDLGILYEQYF.

This clonotype has just a few counts. The rearrangement joins TRBV5-1 to TRBJ2-5; 7 bases line up with TRBD2. The CDR3 runs 13 residues. Germline V gives CDR1 SGHRS, CDR2 YFSETQ. Losses at the gene ends were 7 bases for V and 0 bases for J; bases not matched to a gene: 3. CDR3 amino acids: CASAGTNQETQYF. DNA of the CDR3: TGCGCCAGCGCAGGGACTAACCAAGAGACCCAGTACTTC. Based on the CDR3 plus reference TRBV5-1 and TRBJ2-5, the full variable domain is KAGVTQTPRYLIKTRGQQVTLSCSPISGHRSVSWYQQTPGQGLQFLFEYFSETQRNKGNFPGRFSGRQFSNSRSEMNVSTLELGDSALYLCASAGTNQETQYFGPGTRLLVL.

This clonotype was picked up a small number of times. The J gene is TRBJ2-1, the V gene TRBV6-5, with D possibly matching TRBD1 (5 bases). The germline CDR1 and CDR2 sequences are MNHEY and SVGAGI. This CDR3 has 16 amino acids. The V gene lost 0 bases and the J gene lost 3 bases, with 12 bases spanning the gap. The CDR3 spells CASSYSGVLIYNEQFF. CDR3 nucleotide sequence: TGTGCCAGCAGTTACTCAGGGGTACTCATCTACAATGAGCAGTTCTTC.

This clonotype was detected ten times or more. The chain carries TRBV5-8 and TRBJ1-1; maybe TRBD1 (5 bases). Looked up from germline, CDR1 is SGHTS and CDR2 is YDEGEE. The germline V and J ends were trimmed by 4 bases and 6 bases, with 13 bases remaining between them. This CDR3 has 13 amino acids. In DNA, the CDR3 is TGTGCCAGCAGCCACAACTGGGACGCTGAAGCTTTCTTT. This codes for CASSHNWDAEAFF.

Ten or more counts support this clonotype. The chain has TRBV5-6 and TRBJ2-7; D uncertain. Deletions cut 4 bases from V and 6 bases from J, with 20 bases between. The CDR3 length is 15 residues. Germline loops: CDR1 SGHDT, CDR2 YYEEEE. The CDR3 DNA sequence: TGTGCCAGCAGCCTCATACAGAACCTTCATTTCGAGCAGTACTTC. Protein product: CASSLIQNLHFEQYF. The entire variable domain, with the rest obtained from reference TRBV5-6 and TRBJ2-7, is as follows: DAGVTQSPTHLIKTRGQQVTLRCSPKSGHDTVSWYQQALGQGPQFIFQYYEEEERQRGNFPDRFSGHQFPNYSSELNVNALLLGDSALYLCASSLIQNLHFEQYFGPGTRLTVT.

This clonotype was seen a few times. The chain carries TRBV28 and TRBJ2-7; 7 bases are shared with TRBD1. The CDR3 runs 15 residues. Looked up from germline, CDR1 is MDHEN and CDR2 is SYDVKM. V shed 2 bases, J shed 7 bases, and the junction held 11 bases outside the gene matches. The CDR3, as DNA: TGTGCCAGCAGTTTAGGCGGTGACAGGGTGGGAGAGCAGTACTTC. It encodes CASSLGGDRVGEQYF. The whole variable domain, remainder taken from reference TRBV28 and TRBJ2-7, is DVKVTQSSRYLVKRTGEKVFLECVQDMDHENMFWYRQDPGLGLRLIYFSYDVKMKEKGDIPEGYSVSREKKERFSLILESASTNQTSMYLCASSLGGDRVGEQYFGPGTRLTVT.

The genes are TRBV9 and TRBJ1-2; no clear D gene. V was pared by 0 bases and J by 2 bases, with 11 bases between. Germline-derived CDR1 and CDR2 are SGDLS and YYNGEE. The CDR3 consists of 15 residues. This chain's CDR3 is CASSVGQTYNYGYTF. The CDR3 region has the DNA TGTGCCAGCAGCGTAGGGCAGACTTACAACTATGGCTACACCTTC. Based on the CDR3 plus reference TRBV9 and TRBJ1-2, the full variable domain is DSGVTQTPKHLITATGQRVTLRCSPRSGDLSVYWYQQSLDQGLQFLIQYYNGEERAKGNILERFSAQQFPDLHSELNLSSLELGDSALYFCASSVGQTYNYGYTFGSGTRLTVV.

Many counts were recorded for this clonotype. The J gene is TRBJ2-3, the V gene TRBV7-6; D might be TRBD2 (6 bases). Germline V gene lookup returns CDR1 SGHVS and CDR2 FNYEAQ. The CDR3 is 14 residues long. Deletions cut 4 bases from V and 2 bases from J, with 10 bases between. The CDR3 nucleotides are TGTGCCAGCAGCTCCGGAGGGTACACAGATACGCAGTATTTT. Amino acids: CASSSGGYTDTQYF.

This clonotype was observed a handful of times. The chain couples TRBV6-6 to TRBJ1-2, with D uncertain. The V and J ends lost 7 bases and 5 bases respectively, with 11 bases between them. The CDR3 has 12 amino acids. Germline loops: CDR1 MNHNY, CDR2 SVGAGI (reference sequence). The CDR3 loop is CASTQHGYGYTF. CDR3 bases: TGTGCCAGCACCCAGCATGGTTATGGCTACACCTTC.

This clonotype has ten or more counts. The genes are TRBV29-1 and TRBJ2-5; the match to TRBD1 covers 10 bases. The trim removed 7 bases at V and 3 bases at J, leaving 8 bases unmatched. The CDR3 contains 14 residues. CDR1 is SQVTM, CDR2 ANQGSEA, per germline. The CDR3 coding sequence is TGCAGCGCCGCGGCCGGGACAGGGGAAGAGACCCAGTACTTC. Its protein is CSAAAGTGEETQYF.

This rearrangement joins TRBV15 to TRBJ2-2; perhaps TRBD2 as D (5 bases). The CDR3 is made up of 13 amino acids. The V gene's germline CDR1 is LNHNV and CDR2 YYDKDF (reference sequence). V lost 9 bases, J lost 2 bases, and 10 bases lay in between. This CDR3 reads CATLDLNTGELFF. The CDR3 DNA is TGTGCCACTTTGGACTTAAACACCGGGGAGCTGTTTTTT.

This clonotype appeared many times. The rearrangement joins TRBV4-3 to TRBJ1-6, with D hard to call. Germline V gene lookup returns CDR1 LGHNA and CDR2 YSLEER. The V gene lost 2 bases and the J gene lost 7 bases, with 12 bases spanning the gap. The CDR3 length is 15 residues. The DNA for the CDR3 is TGCGCCAGCAGCCAACGGGGAGGGAGGAATTCACCCCTCCACTTT. Translating gives CASSQRGGRNSPLHF.

This clonotype was seen ten or more times. This chain uses TRBV7-8 with TRBJ2-1, with 11 bases fitting TRBD2. V was pared by 0 bases and J by 3 bases, with 4 bases of the junction left unmatched. Germline CDR1 reads SGHVS; CDR2 reads FQNEAQ. The CDR3 covers 17 residues. The CDR3 bases are TGTGCCAGCAGCTTAGCGAGACTAGCGGGATACTACAATGAGCAGTTCTTC. This translates into CASSLARLAGYYNEQFF.

There are many counts of this clonotype. The V call is TRBV5-1, the J call TRBJ2-7, with D possibly TRBD2 on 7 matching bases. The CDR3 has 14 amino acids. V was cut by 2 bases and J by 0 bases, with 9 bases left in between. CDR1 SGHRS and CDR2 YFSETQ come from the germline V gene. This CDR3 reads CASSFAGASYEQYF. The CDR3 DNA reads TGCGCCAGCAGCTTCGCGGGGGCCTCCTACGAGCAGTACTTC.

CDR3 sequence reads: CASSLVPAGGQETQYF. The CDR3 DNA sequence: TGTGCCAGCAGCTTAGTTCCAGCGGGAGGGCAAGAGACCCAGTACTTC. V gene TRBV7-2 combines with J gene TRBJ2-5; 10 nucleotides align to TRBD2. Germline assignment: CDR1 SGHTA and CDR2 FQGNSA. The length of the CDR3 is 16 residues. The ends lost 1 base at V and 2 bases at J; junction bases unmatched: 4.

This clonotype was picked up many times. V gene TRBV12-3 or TRBV12-4 combines with J gene TRBJ2-7, with 9 bases identical to TRBD1. This CDR3 region has 13 residues. The V gene end was trimmed by 6 bases and the J gene end by 6 bases; junction bases not matched to a gene: 6. CDR3 protein: CASSRTGVGEQYF. CDR3 in DNA: TGTGCCAGCAGCAGGACAGGGGTAGGCGAGCAGTACTTC.

This clonotype was seen a few times. This chain uses TRBV27 with TRBJ2-2; 7 bases fit TRBD1. This CDR3 spans 15 amino acids. Germline loops: CDR1 MNHEY, CDR2 SMNVEV (reference sequence). The ends lost 5 bases at V and 2 bases at J; junction bases unmatched: 5. The CDR3 region has the DNA TGTGCCAGCAGTCCCCGGGACAGTAACACCGGGGAGCTGTTTTTT. Protein product: CASSPRDSNTGELFF.

The chain employs TRBV20-1 and TRBJ2-7; maybe TRBD2 (5 bases). Germline-derived CDR1 and CDR2 are DFQATT and SNEGSKA (reference sequence). Trimming removed 5 bases at V and 4 bases at J, with 9 bases between. The CDR3 length is 11 residues. CDR3 in amino acids: CSAPTSYEQYF. The CDR3 region has the DNA TGCAGTGCTCCCACTAGTTACGAGCAGTACTTC.

This clonotype was seen only a few times. The chain uses TRBV28 and TRBJ2-5; weak D call: TRBD2 (5 bases). V was clipped by 6 bases and J by 10 bases, with 12 bases between them. The germline gives CDR1 MDHEN, CDR2 SYDVKM. There are 11 residues in the CDR3. DNA for the CDR3: TGTGCCAGCAGCATTGAGGGCATCCAGTACTTC. This codes for CASSIEGIQYF.

V and J are TRBV19 and TRBJ2-3; D is uncertain. Germline V gene sequence: CDR1 LNHDA, CDR2 SQIVND (reference sequence). The V gene lost 9 bases and the J gene lost 8 bases, with 18 bases spanning the gap. This CDR3 is 13 amino acids long. The CDR3 here is CASGRVLHGTQYF. The CDR3 DNA follows: TGTGCCAGCGGAAGGGTACTGCATGGTACGCAGTATTTT.

The chain uses TRBV5-6 and TRBJ1-6, with D unresolved. V was clipped by 2 bases and J by 10 bases, with 1 base between them. This CDR3 spans 10 amino acids. CDR1 is SGHDT and CDR2 is YYEEEE in the germline V gene. CDR3 in DNA: TGTGCCAGCAGCTTATCACCCCTCCACTTT. This codes for CASSLSPLHF.